This TCR beta chain was identified during a study of T cells in localized non-small cell lung cancer. Worth noting for this clone: Its matching antigen is unknown.

Sequencing was performed with immunoSEQ multiplex PCR; in TCRdb, only in-frame clones are kept and a portion is missing. The sample carries about 24,000 clones, roughly nine tenths recorded once. Study results and limitations: Appearing in adjacent lung were a median approximately 50 of the top 100 tumor clones. Longer overall survival was seen with higher T cell density measured in blood.

Germline CDR1 and CDR2: SGDLS and YYNGEE. Trimming took off 4 bases at V and 1 base at J, with 11 bases between the two ends. The CDR3 spans 14 residues. The source of this sequence is a woman between 35 and 70 years old with stage I lung adenocarcinoma. The chain has TRBV9 and TRBJ1-1, with D tentatively TRBD1 (6 bases). The sequenced sample was peripheral blood, obtained before any cancer treatment. The CDR3, as DNA: TGTGCCAGCAGCTCCGGGACACGGAACACTGAAGCTTTCTTT. It is translated as CASSSGTRNTEAFF.